This TCR beta chain was profiled in a study of T-cell memory formation after mild COVID-19. The 5'RACE method, run with constant-segment primers, produced TCR alpha and TCR beta cDNA libraries (carrying sample barcodes and UMIs). MiXCR, applied by TCRdb to the 5' RACE reads, yields one record per CDR3 protein. The sample has about 110,000 distinct CDR3 sequences; 15% to 20% are singletons. Sequencing was carried out using PBMCs or a T cell subset sorted from them (not recorded which). This receptor was obtained from a man aged 18 to 29 who had mild COVID-19 (a few samples of this study predate the infection). Cell type and time point are not known.

DNA for the CDR3: TGTGCCAGCAGTCCTTCCCCCTCTCAGGGGCCCTACAATGAGCAGTTCTTC. This sequence encodes CASSPSPSQGPYNEQFF. The genes are TRBV12-3 or TRBV12-4 and TRBJ2-1, with D possibly matching TRBD1 (6 bases). The CDR3 consists of 17 residues. The V gene lost 5 bases and the J gene lost 2 bases, with 19 bases spanning the gap.